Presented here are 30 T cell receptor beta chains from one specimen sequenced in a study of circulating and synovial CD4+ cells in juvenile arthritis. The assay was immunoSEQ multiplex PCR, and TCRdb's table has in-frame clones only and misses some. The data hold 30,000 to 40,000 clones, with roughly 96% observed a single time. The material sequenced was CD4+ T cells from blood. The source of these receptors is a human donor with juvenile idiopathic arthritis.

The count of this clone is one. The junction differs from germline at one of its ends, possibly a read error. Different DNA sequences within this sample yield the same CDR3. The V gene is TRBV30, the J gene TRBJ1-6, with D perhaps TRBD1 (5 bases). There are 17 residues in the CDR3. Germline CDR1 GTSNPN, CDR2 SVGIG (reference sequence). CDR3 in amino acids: CAWGRGGKATYNSPLHF. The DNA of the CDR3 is TGTGCCTGGGGGAGGGGAGGGAAAGCCACCTATAATTCCCCCCTCCACTTT. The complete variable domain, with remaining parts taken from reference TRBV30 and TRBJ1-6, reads SQTIHQWPATLVQPVGSPLSLECTVEGTSNPNLYWYRQAAGRGLQLLFYSVGIGQISSEVPQNLSASRPQDRQFILSSKKLLLSDSGFYLCAWGRGGKATYNSPLHFGNGTRLTVT.

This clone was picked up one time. CDR3 amino acids: CASSPDRGPPNYGYTF. CDR3 coding DNA: TGTGCCAGCAGCCCGGACAGGGGGCCCCCTAACTATGGCTACACCTTC. The chain uses TRBV7-2 and TRBJ1-2; the match to TRBD1 covers 11 bases. Germline CDR1 SGHTA, CDR2 FQGNSA. The junction had 5 bases not matched to a gene; V was cut back by 5 bases and J by 0 bases. CDR3 size: 16 residues.

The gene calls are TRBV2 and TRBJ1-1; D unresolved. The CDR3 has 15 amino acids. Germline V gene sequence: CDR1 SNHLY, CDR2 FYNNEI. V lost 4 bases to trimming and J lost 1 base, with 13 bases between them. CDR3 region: CASSVNPVANTEAFF. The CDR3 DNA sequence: TGTGCCAGCAGTGTGAACCCGGTCGCGAACACTGAAGCTTTCTTT.

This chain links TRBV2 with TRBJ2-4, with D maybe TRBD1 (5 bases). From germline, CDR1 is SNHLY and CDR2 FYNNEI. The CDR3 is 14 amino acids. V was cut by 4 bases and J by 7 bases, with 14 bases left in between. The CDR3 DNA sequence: TGTGCCAGCAGTGGGGCCAGGGCTGCGAACATTCAGTACTTC. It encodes CASSGARAANIQYF.

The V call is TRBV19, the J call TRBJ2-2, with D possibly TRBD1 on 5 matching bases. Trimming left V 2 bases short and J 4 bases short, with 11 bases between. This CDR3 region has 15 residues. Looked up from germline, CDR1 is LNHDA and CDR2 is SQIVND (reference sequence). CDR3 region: CASSIRGRSTGELFF. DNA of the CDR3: TGTGCCAGTAGTATAAGGGGAAGGAGCACCGGGGAGCTGTTTTTT.

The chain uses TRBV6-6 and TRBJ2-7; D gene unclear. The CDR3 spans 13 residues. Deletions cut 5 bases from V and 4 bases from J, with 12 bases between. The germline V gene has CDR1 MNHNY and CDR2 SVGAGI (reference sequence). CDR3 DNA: TGTGCCAGCAGTCCTGACTCCTCTTACGAGCAGTACTTC. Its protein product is CASSPDSSYEQYF.

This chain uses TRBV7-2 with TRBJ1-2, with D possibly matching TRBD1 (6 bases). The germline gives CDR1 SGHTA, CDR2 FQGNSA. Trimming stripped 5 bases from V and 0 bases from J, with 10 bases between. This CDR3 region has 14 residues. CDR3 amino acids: CASSLKGANYGYTF. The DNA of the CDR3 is TGTGCCAGCAGCCTAAAGGGGGCTAACTATGGCTACACCTTC.

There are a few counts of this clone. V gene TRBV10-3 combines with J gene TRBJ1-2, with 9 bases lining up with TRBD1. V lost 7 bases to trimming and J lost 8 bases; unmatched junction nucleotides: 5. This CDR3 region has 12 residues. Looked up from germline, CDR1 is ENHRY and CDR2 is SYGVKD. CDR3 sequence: CAITRTGDGYTF. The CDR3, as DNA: TGTGCCATCACCAGGACAGGGGACGGCTACACCTTC.

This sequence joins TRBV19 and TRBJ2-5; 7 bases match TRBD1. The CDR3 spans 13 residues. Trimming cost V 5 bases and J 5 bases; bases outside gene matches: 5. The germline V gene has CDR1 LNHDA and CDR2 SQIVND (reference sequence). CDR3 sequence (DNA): TGTGCCAGTAGTCCCCGACAGGGCGAGACCCAGTACTTC. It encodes CASSPRQGETQYF.

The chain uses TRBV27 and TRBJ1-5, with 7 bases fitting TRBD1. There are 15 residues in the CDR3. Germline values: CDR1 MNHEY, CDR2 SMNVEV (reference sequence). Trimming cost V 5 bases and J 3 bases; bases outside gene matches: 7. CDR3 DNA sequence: TGTGCCAGCAGTGCAACGGACAGGCTCAATCAGCCCCAGCATTTT. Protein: CASSATDRLNQPQHF.

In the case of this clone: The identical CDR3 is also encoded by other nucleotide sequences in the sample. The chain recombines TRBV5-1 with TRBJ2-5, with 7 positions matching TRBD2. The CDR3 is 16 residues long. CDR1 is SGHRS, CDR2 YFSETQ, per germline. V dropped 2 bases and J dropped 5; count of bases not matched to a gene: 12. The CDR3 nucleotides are TGCGCCAGCAGCTTTAGGGTGGCTAGCGGAGAGGAGACCCAGTACTTC. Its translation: CASSFRVASGEETQYF.

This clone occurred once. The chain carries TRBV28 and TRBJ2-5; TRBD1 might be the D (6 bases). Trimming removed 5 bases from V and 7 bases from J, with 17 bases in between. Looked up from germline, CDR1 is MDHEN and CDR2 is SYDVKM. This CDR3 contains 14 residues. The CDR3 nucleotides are TGTGCCAGCAGTACCGGGACAACGTTGGGGACCCAGTACTTC. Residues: CASSTGTTLGTQYF.

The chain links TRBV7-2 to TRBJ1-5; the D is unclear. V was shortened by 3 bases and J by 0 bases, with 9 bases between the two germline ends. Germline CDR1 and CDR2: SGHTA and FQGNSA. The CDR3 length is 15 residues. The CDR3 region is CASSLEANSNQPQHF. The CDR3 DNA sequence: TGTGCCAGCAGCTTGGAGGCCAATAGCAATCAGCCCCAGCATTTT.

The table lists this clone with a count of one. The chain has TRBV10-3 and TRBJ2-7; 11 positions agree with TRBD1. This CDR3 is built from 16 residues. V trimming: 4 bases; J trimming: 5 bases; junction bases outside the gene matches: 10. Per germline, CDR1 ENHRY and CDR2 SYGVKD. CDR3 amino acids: CAISAIGQGARNEQYF. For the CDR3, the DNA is TGTGCCATCAGTGCAATCGGACAGGGGGCGCGGAACGAGCAGTACTTC.

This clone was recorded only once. This CDR3 is CASSLWTDSHQPQHF. In DNA, the CDR3 is TGTGCCAGCAGTTTATGGACGGACAGCCATCAGCCCCAGCATTTT. J is TRBJ1-5 and V is TRBV28, with D tentatively TRBD1 (6 bases). Trimming removed 0 bases from V and 5 bases from J, with 11 bases in between. This CDR3 region has 15 residues. CDR1 and CDR2 (germline): MDHEN, SYDVKM. Full variable domain (rest looked up from reference TRBV28 and TRBJ1-5): DVKVTQSSRYLVKRTGEKVFLECVQDMDHENMFWYRQDPGLGLRLIYFSYDVKMKEKGDIPEGYSVSREKKERFSLILESASTNQTSMYLCASSLWTDSHQPQHFGDGTRLSIL.

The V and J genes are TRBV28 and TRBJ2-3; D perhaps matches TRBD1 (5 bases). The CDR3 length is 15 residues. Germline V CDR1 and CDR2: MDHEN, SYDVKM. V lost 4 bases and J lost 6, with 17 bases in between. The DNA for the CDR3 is TGTGCCAGCAGTTCCCCCATTCAGGGTGTGGATACGCAGTATTTT. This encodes CASSSPIQGVDTQYF. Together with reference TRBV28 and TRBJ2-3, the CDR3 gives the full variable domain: DVKVTQSSRYLVKRTGEKVFLECVQDMDHENMFWYRQDPGLGLRLIYFSYDVKMKEKGDIPEGYSVSREKKERFSLILESASTNQTSMYLCASSSPIQGVDTQYFGPGTRLTVL.

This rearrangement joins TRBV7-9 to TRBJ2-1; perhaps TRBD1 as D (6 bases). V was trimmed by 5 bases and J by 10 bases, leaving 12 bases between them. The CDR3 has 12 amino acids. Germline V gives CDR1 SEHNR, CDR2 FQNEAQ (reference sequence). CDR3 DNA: TGTGCCAGCAGCCACAACCAGGGGGAGCAGTTCTTC. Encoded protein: CASSHNQGEQFF.

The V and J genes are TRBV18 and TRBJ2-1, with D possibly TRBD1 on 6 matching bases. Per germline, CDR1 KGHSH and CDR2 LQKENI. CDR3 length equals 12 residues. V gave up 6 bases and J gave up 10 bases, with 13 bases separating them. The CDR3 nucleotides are TGTGCCAGCTCCCCGAGGGGGAGCGAGCAGTTCTTC. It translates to CASSPRGSEQFF. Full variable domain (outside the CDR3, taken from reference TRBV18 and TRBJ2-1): NAGVMQNPRHLVRRRGQEARLRCSPMKGHSHVYWYRQLPEEGLKFMVYLQKENIIDESGMPKERFSAEFPKEGPSILRIQQVVRGDSAAYFCASSPRGSEQFFGPGTRLTVL.

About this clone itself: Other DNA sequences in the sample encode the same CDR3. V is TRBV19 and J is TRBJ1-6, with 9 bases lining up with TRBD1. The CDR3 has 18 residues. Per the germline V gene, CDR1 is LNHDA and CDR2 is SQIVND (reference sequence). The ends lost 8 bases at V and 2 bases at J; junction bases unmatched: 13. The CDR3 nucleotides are TGTGCCAGTTGCCGGACAGGGGACTCCTCAGCCTATAATTCACCCCTCCACTTT. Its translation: CASCRTGDSSAYNSPLHF.

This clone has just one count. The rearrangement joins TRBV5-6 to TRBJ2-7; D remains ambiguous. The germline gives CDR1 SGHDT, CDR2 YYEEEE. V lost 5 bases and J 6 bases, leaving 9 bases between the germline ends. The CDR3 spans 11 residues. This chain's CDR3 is CASRSAVEQYF. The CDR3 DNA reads TGTGCCAGCAGGTCGGCGGTCGAGCAGTACTTC. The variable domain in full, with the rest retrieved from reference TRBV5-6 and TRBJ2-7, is DAGVTQSPTHLIKTRGQQVTLRCSPKSGHDTVSWYQQALGQGPQFIFQYYEEEERQRGNFPDRFSGHQFPNYSSELNVNALLLGDSALYLCASRSAVEQYFGPGTRLTVT.

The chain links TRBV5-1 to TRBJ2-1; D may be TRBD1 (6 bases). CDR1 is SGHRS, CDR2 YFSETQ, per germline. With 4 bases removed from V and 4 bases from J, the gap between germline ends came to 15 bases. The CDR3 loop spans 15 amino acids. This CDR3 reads CASSTAGTPYNEQFF. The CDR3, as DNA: TGCGCCAGCAGCACAGCTGGGACACCTTACAATGAGCAGTTCTTC.

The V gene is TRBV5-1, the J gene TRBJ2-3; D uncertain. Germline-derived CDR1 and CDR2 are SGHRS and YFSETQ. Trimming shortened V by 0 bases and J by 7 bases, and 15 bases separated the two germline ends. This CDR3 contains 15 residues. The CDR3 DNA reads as TGCGCCAGCAGCTTGGCCTCACTCAGAGACTATACGCAGTATTTT. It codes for CASSLASLRDYTQYF. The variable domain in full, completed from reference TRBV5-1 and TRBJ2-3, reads KAGVTQTPRYLIKTRGQQVTLSCSPISGHRSVSWYQQTPGQGLQFLFEYFSETQRNKGNFPGRFSGRQFSNSRSEMNVSTLELGDSALYLCASSLASLRDYTQYFGPGTRLTVL.

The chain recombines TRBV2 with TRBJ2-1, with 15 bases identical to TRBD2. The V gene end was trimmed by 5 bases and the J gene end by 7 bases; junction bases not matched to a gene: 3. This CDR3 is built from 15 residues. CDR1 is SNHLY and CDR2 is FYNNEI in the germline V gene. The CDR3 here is CASSKGLAGGNEQFF. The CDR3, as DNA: TGTGCCAGCAGTAAAGGACTAGCGGGAGGGAATGAGCAGTTCTTC.

The CDR3 DNA follows: TGCGCCAGCAGTGAGTCGGACAGAGGAGGGACCCAGTACTTC. It is translated as CASSESDRGGTQYF. The chain recombines TRBV10-2 with TRBJ2-5; possibly TRBD1 for D (6 bases). V was shortened by 0 bases and J by 7 bases, with 12 bases between the two germline ends. There are 14 residues in the CDR3. CDR1 WSHSY and CDR2 SAAADI come from the germline V gene.

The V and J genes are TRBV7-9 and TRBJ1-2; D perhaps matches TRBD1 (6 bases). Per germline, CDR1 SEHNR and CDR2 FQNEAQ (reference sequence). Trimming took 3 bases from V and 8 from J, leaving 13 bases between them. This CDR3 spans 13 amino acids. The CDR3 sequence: CASSFMAGDGYTF. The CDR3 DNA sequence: TGTGCCAGCAGCTTTATGGCAGGGGACGGCTACACCTTC. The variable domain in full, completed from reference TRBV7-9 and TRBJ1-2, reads DTGVSQNPRHKITKRGQNVTFRCDPISEHNRLYWYRQTLGQGPEFLTYFQNEAQLEKSRLLSDRFSAERPKGSFSTLEIQRTEQGDSAMYLCASSFMAGDGYTFGSGTRLTVV.

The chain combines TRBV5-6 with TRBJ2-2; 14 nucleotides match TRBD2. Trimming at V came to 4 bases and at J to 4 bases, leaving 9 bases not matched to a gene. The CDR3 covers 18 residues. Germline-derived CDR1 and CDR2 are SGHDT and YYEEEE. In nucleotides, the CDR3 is TGTGCCAGCAGCCGACTAGCGGGAGGGCAGTATCGCACCGGGGAGCTGTTTTTT. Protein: CASSRLAGGQYRTGELFF.

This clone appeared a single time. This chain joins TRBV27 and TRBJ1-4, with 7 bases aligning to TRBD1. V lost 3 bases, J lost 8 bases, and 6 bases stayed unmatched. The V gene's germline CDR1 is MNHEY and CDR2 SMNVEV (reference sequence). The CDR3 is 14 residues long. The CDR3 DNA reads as TGTGCCAGCAGTTTGCAGGGGGTAGACGAAAAACTGTTTTTT. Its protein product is CASSLQGVDEKLFF.

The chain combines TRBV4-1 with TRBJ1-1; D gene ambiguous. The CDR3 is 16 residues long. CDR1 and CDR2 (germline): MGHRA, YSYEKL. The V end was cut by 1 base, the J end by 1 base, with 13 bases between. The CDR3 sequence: CASSQGREATNTEAFF. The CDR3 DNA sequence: TGCGCCAGCAGCCAAGGCCGTGAGGCGACGAACACTGAAGCTTTCTTT.

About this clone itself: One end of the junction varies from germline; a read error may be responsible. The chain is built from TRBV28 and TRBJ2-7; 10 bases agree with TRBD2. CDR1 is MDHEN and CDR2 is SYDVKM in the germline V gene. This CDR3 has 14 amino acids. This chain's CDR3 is CASSQPQLAGVRCF. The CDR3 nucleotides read TGTGCCAGCAGTCAGCCCCAGCTAGCGGGAGTACGCTGCTTC.

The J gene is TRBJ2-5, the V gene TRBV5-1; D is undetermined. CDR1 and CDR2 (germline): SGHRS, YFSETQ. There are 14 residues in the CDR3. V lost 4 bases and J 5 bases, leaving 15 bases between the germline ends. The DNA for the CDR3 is TGCGCCAGCAGCCCAGCAGAAGCGCGTGAGACCCAGTACTTC. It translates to CASSPAEARETQYF.